Listed below are T cell receptor beta chains from one sample, sequenced in a study of blood T cell repertoires in COVID-19. This table comes from immunoSEQ multiplex PCR, and its TCRdb copy is limited to in-frame clones, with some not included. This table holds 200,000 or so clones, over 70% found once. Sequencing was carried out using peripheral blood. These receptor sequences come from a man in his fifties or sixties with active or convalescent COVID-19. Each CDR3 is given with its conserved first and last residue. D genes are given only for firm matches. Rows give clone size only sometimes, using once, few, many, or a class for an expanded clone.

V gene	J gene	D gene	clone size	CDR3 DNA	CDR3 protein
TRBV5-6	TRBJ1-4	.	.	TGTGCCAGCAGCTTGGTCCCCAGCCCTACCAGGGGTGAAAAACTGTTTTTT	CASSLVPSPTRGEKLFF
TRBV6-2/TRBV6-3	TRBJ2-1	.	.	TGTGCCAGCAGTTACGACACCGCCTCCTACAATGAGCAGTTCTTC	CASSYDTASYNEQFF
TRBV5-4	TRBJ1-2	.	.	TGTGCCAGCTCGGACCGAGACAGCCTTAACTATGGCTACACCTTC	CASSDRDSLNYGYTF
TRBV11-2	TRBJ1-5	.	many	TGTGCCAGCAGCCCTACAGGGCTTAGCAATCAGCCCCAGCATTTT	CASSPTGLSNQPQHF
TRBV6-6	TRBJ2-1	.	.	TGTGCCAGCAGACAGAGCCTAGCGCGCTACAATGAGCAGTTCTTC	CASRQSLARYNEQFF
TRBV29-1	TRBJ2-6	TRBD2	.	TGCAGCGTTCGAGCGGGAGGTAGCTCTGGGGCCAACGTCCTGACTTTC	CSVRAGGSSGANVLTF
TRBV7-2	TRBJ1-2	TRBD1	.	TGTGCCAGCAGCTCGGACAGGCAATATGGCTACACCTTC	CASSSDRQYGYTF
TRBV27	TRBJ1-2	.	.	TGTGCCAGCAGTTTTCGGACACCAAACTATGGCTACACCTTC	CASSFRTPNYGYTF
TRBV28	TRBJ1-2	.	.	TGTGCCAGCAGTTCTCAGGGCAGCGGCTACACCTTC	CASSSQGSGYTF
TRBV5-1	TRBJ2-3	TRBD2	.	TGCGCCAGCAGCTCCAGCGGGAGAGGTACAGATACGCAGTATTTT	CASSSSGRGTDTQYF
TRBV4-3	TRBJ1-2	.	.	TGCGCCAGCAGCCAATCAGGGGCAAACTATGGCTACACCTTC	CASSQSGANYGYTF
TRBV6-5	TRBJ2-2	TRBD1	.	TGTGCCATTGAGGACAGGGGGTACACCGGGGAGCTGTTTTTT	CAIEDRGYTGELFF
TRBV29-1	TRBJ1-4	TRBD1	once	TGCAGCGGCCTGACAGGGGAGAGGGAAAAACTGTTTTTT	CSGLTGEREKLFF
TRBV4-3	TRBJ2-4	TRBD1	.	TGCGCCAGCAGCCAAGATATCGGGACAGGGTCTCACATTCAGTACTTC	CASSQDIGTGSHIQYF
TRBV12-3/TRBV12-4	TRBJ2-7	.	.	TGTGCCAGCAGTCGAGCGACCACCTACGAGCAGTACTTC	CASSRATTYEQYF
TRBV19	TRBJ1-2	.	.	TGTGCCAGTAGTATAGGCTCCCAAGCAAACTATGGCTACACCTTC	CASSIGSQANYGYTF
TRBV12-5	TRBJ1-1	.	once	TGTGCTAGTGCCCCGGACGGAGGAAAAGCTTTCTTT	CASAPDGGKAFF
TRBV4-2	TRBJ2-1	TRBD2	.	TGTGCCAGCAGCCAAGGGGGGGGTGAGCAGTTCTTC	CASSQGGGEQFF
TRBV7-5	TRBJ1-2	.	.	TGTGTCAGAATCTCAGGACAGAGCAACTATGGCTACACCTTC	CVRISGQSNYGYTF
TRBV20-1	TRBJ2-7	.	.	TGCAGTGCTAGTAACTCGATTAGAGACTACGAGCAGTACTTC	CSASNSIRDYEQYF
TRBV28	TRBJ1-2	TRBD1	.	TGTGCCAGCAGACACTACAGGGGGCGCATCTATGGCTACACCTTC	CASRHYRGRIYGYTF
TRBV24-1	TRBJ2-1	TRBD2	.	TGTGCCACCAGCCGAAGCGGGAGGAACCACAATGAGCAGTTCTTC	CATSRSGRNHNEQFF
TRBV30	TRBJ2-3	TRBD1	.	TGTGCCTGGGGGACAGGGGTGGAAGATACGCAGTATTTT	CAWGTGVEDTQYF
TRBV5-5	TRBJ1-3	.	.	TGTGCCAGCAGCTTGGGGGGGCCAGGAAACACCATATATTTT	CASSLGGPGNTIYF
TRBV14	TRBJ2-7	.	.	TGTGCCAGCAGCCAAGACACTCCGGGGGTAGTCCCCTACGAGCAGTACTTC	CASSQDTPGVVPYEQYF
TRBV6-4	TRBJ2-2	TRBD1	.	TGTGCCAGCAGTGTGGACAGGGGCGCCACCGGGGAGCTGTTTTTT	CASSVDRGATGELFF
TRBV4-2	TRBJ1-4	.	few	TGTGCCAGCAGCCAAGACGACAGGTCCGAAAAACTGTTTTTT	CASSQDDRSEKLFF
TRBV11-2	TRBJ2-2	TRBD1	.	TGTGCCAGCAGCTTCGGGACAGGGAACACCGGGGAGCTGTTTTTT	CASSFGTGNTGELFF
TRBV15	TRBJ1-4	.	few	TGTGCCACCAGCAGAGATCGGGCAGGGCGGAATGAAAAACTGTTTTTT	CATSRDRAGRNEKLFF
TRBV7-9	TRBJ1-1	.	.	TGTGCCACAAAAGGGATGGGGGGTTTGACTGAAGCTTTCTTT	CATKGMGGLTEAFF
TRBV5-1	TRBJ2-5	.	.	TGCGCCAGCAGCTTTTCGAGCGCTGAGCAAGAGACCCAGTACTTC	CASSFSSAEQETQYF
TRBV6-6	TRBJ1-1	.	.	TGTGCCAGCAGTTACCGACGAGGAAACACTGAAGCTTTCTTT	CASSYRRGNTEAFF
TRBV11-3	TRBJ2-1	.	few	TGTGCCAGCAGCTTAGCGGGAGTCTACAATGAGCAGTTCTTC	CASSLAGVYNEQFF
TRBV20-1	TRBJ2-1	.	.	TGCAGACTCCACAATGAGCAGTTCTTC	CRLHNEQFF
TRBV18	TRBJ2-1	TRBD2	.	TGTGCCAGCTCACCGGGACTAGCGGGAGGCTCCTACAATGAGCAGTTCTTC	CASSPGLAGGSYNEQFF
TRBV5-4	TRBJ2-3	.	.	TGTGCCAGCAGCTTTAGGACAGGAGGGAGCACAGATACGCAGTATTTT	CASSFRTGGSTDTQYF
TRBV28	TRBJ2-7	TRBD1	.	TGTGCCAGCAGACGGACAGGAACCTACGAGCAGTACTTC	CASRRTGTYEQYF
TRBV7-9	TRBJ2-6	.	.	TGTGCCAGCAACATATACTCTGGGGCCAACGTCCTGACTTTC	CASNIYSGANVLTF
TRBV11-2	TRBJ2-2	.	.	TGTGCCAGCAGCTCCTTGGGGGCCCCCCAGACCGGGGAGCTGTTTTTT	CASSSLGAPQTGELFF
TRBV28	TRBJ2-3	TRBD1	.	TGTGCCAGCAGTTTAAGTACAGGGGGCGCGACAGATACGCAGTATTTT	CASSLSTGGATDTQYF
TRBV7-7	TRBJ2-1	TRBD2	.	TGTGCCAGCAGCTTAGCTAGCGGGTTTTACAATGAGCAGTTCTTC	CASSLASGFYNEQFF
TRBV28	TRBJ2-2	TRBD1	.	TGTGCCACAAACAGGGGAAACACCGGGGAGCTGTTTTTT	CATNRGNTGELFF
TRBV24-1	TRBJ2-1	.	.	TGTGCCACCAGTGATTTGCAAAGTGGCGGATACAATGAGCAGTTCTTC	CATSDLQSGGYNEQFF
TRBV6-4	TRBJ1-1	.	.	TGTGCCAGCAGTGACGAAGGGGTCCGAACTGAAGCTTTCTTT	CASSDEGVRTEAFF
TRBV12-3/TRBV12-4	TRBJ2-3	.	.	TGTGCCAGTCGTCCCGAGGAAGATACGCAGTATTTT	CASRPEEDTQYF
TRBV3-1/TRBV3-2	TRBJ1-5	.	.	TGTGCCAGCAGCCAACAGAGGAATCAGCCCCAGCATTTT	CASSQQRNQPQHF
TRBV3-1/TRBV3-2	TRBJ2-5	TRBD2	.	TGTGCCAGCAGCCAAGGGACTAGCGGGAGGGCCGAGTACTTC	CASSQGTSGRAEYF
TRBV11-3	TRBJ2-1	TRBD1	.	TGTGCCAGCAGCTTAGGGACAGGGCCTTACAATGAGCAGTTCTTC	CASSLGTGPYNEQFF
TRBV7-2	TRBJ1-6	TRBD1	.	TGTGCCAGCAGCTCAGGGGACAGGCGGAATTCACCCCTCCACTTT	CASSSGDRRNSPLHF
TRBV5-5	TRBJ1-1	.	.	TGTGCCAGCAGCTTGGGGGGGCGGCGGAACACTGAAGCTTTCTTT	CASSLGGRRNTEAFF
TRBV19	TRBJ1-2	.	.	TGTGCCAGTAGGGGAGAAGGCGGCTACACCTTC	CASRGEGGYTF